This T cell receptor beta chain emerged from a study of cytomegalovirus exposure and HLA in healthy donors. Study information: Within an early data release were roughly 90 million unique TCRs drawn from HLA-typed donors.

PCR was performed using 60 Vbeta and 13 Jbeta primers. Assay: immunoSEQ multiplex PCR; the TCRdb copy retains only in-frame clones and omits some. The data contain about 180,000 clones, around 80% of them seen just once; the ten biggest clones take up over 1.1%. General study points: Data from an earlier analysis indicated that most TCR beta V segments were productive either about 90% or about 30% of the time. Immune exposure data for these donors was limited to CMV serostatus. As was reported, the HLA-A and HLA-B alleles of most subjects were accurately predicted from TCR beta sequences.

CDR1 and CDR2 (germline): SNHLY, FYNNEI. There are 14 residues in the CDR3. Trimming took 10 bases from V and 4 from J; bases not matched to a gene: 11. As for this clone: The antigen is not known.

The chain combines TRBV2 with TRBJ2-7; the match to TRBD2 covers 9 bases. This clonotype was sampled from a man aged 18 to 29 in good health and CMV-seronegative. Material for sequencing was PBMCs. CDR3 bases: TGTGCCACCGTCCTTCTAGCGGGGTATTACGAGCAGTACTTC. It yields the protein CATVLLAGYYEQYF. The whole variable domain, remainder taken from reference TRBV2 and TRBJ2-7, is EPEVTQTPSHQVTQMGQEVILRCVPISNHLYFYWYRQILGQKVEFLVSFYNNEISEKSEIFDDQFSVERPDGSNFTLKIRSTKLEDSAMYFCATVLLAGYYEQYFGPGTRLTVT.